The rows below give T cell receptor beta chains drawn from one sample of a study of T cells in localized non-small cell lung cancer. Clones were read by immunoSEQ multiplex PCR, and TCRdb kept only the in-frame ones, dropping some. The sample yields just over 70,000 clones, about nine tenths seen once. The sample consisted of peripheral blood, taken before any cancer treatment. The receptors were sampled from a male donor at least 60 years old with stage III squamous cell lung carcinoma. The CDR3 runs from the conserved cysteine through the conserved F or W. D genes are given only for firm matches. Where a row states a size, it is once, few, many or the class of an expanded clone; other rows omit it.

v_call	j_call	clone_size	d_call	cdr3_nt	cdr3_aa
TRBV6-6	TRBJ2-5	-	-	TGTGCCAGCAGTTACTCCTTAGGGACCCAGTACTTC	CASSYSLGTQYF
TRBV5-4	TRBJ2-2	-	-	TGTGCCAGCAGCCCCGGGGGCCTTAGCGGCACCGGGGAGCTGTTTTTT	CASSPGGLSGTGELFF
TRBV19	TRBJ2-4	-	TRBD1	TGTGCCAGTAGTGGAAGGGGACAGGCCGGAGCCAAAAACATTCAGTACTTC	CASSGRGQAGAKNIQYF
TRBV19	TRBJ1-1	-	-	TGTGCCAGTAGTATAATGGGTCGCCGGGCTGAAGCTTTCTTT	CASSIMGRRAEAFF
TRBV9	TRBJ2-2	once	-	TGTGCCAGCAGGGGTCTCGCGAACACCGGGGAGCTGTTTTTT	CASRGLANTGELFF
TRBV7-9	TRBJ1-2	-	-	TGTGCCAGCAGCTTGAAAGGGAGTGGCTACACCTTC	CASSLKGSGYTF
TRBV9	TRBJ1-4	-	-	TGTGCCAGCAGCGTAGAAGGCTCAACTAATGAAAAACTGTTTTTT	CASSVEGSTNEKLFF
TRBV11-2	TRBJ1-3	-	-	TGTGCCAGCAGCTTAGATCCCTACTCTGGAAACACCATATATTTT	CASSLDPYSGNTIYF
TRBV14	TRBJ2-1	once	-	TGTGCCAGCAGCCAGCCCCGGGACATCGGCAAGGGAGAGCAGTTCTTC	CASSQPRDIGKGEQFF
TRBV19	TRBJ1-6	once	-	TGTGCCAGTAGTAGAAGGACGGATTCCTCCTATAATTCACCCCTCCACTTT	CASSRRTDSSYNSPLHF
TRBV4-1	TRBJ2-6	few	TRBD2	TGCGCCAGCAGCCCGGGAGGGGGGGCCAACGTCCTGACTTTC	CASSPGGGANVLTF
TRBV11-2	TRBJ1-2	-	-	TGTGCCAGCACCCCGACGGTTAACTATGGCTACACCTTC	CASTPTVNYGYTF
TRBV9	TRBJ2-5	-	TRBD2	TGTGCCAGCAGCTCCCGACTAGCGGGGGAGGAGACCCAGTACTTC	CASSSRLAGEETQYF
TRBV19	TRBJ1-1	-	-	TGTGCCAGTAGTATAGGAGACAGAAACACTGAAGCTTTCTTT	CASSIGDRNTEAFF
TRBV5-6	TRBJ2-7	-	-	TGTGCCAGCAGCCCCCCCGAGAGGTACGAGCAGTACTTC	CASSPPERYEQYF
TRBV11-2	TRBJ2-1	-	-	TGTGCCAGCAGCCCCACTAGATTTGGACTTAATGAGCAGTTCTTC	CASSPTRFGLNEQFF
TRBV28	TRBJ2-2	once	-	TGTGCCAGCAGTTTAGCGTTGGGAGGAGGGGCGAACACCGGGGAGCTGTTTTTT	CASSLALGGGANTGELFF
TRBV9	TRBJ2-1	-	TRBD2	TGTGCCAGCAGCGCCCTTAGCGGGGGTCGATGGGGTGAGCAGTTCTTC	CASSALSGGRWGEQFF
TRBV14	TRBJ1-1	-	-	TGTGCCAGCAGCCAAGATATGGGGAGGACTGAAGCTTTCTTT	CASSQDMGRTEAFF
TRBV7-9	TRBJ2-3	-	-	TGTGCCAGCAGTCCCACAGTTACAGATACGCAGTATTTT	CASSPTVTDTQYF
TRBV7-2	TRBJ1-1	-	TRBD1	TGTGCCAGCAGCTTGACAGGGTGGACTGAAGCTTTCTTT	CASSLTGWTEAFF
TRBV5-1	TRBJ2-3	once	-	TGCGCCAGCAGGATGCAGGGTACTAGCACAGATACGCAGTATTTT	CASRMQGTSTDTQYF
TRBV10-3	TRBJ2-4	-	-	TGTGCCATCAGCGTTGAAGGGGTCAAAAACATTCAGTACTTC	CAISVEGVKNIQYF
TRBV5-6	TRBJ1-6	-	-	TGTGCCAGCAGCTTGAGGCATCTAGCCCTCCACTTT	CASSLRHLALHF
TRBV30	TRBJ1-5	-	-	TGTGCCTGGACCCCGGGGGGAATCGATCAGCCCCAGCATTTT	CAWTPGGIDQPQHF
TRBV4-2	TRBJ1-6	few	-	TGTGCCAGCAGCCAAGACCCAAAAAGCGATTCACCCCTCCACTTT	CASSQDPKSDSPLHF
TRBV19	TRBJ2-5	-	-	TGTGCCAGTAGCATTACACGGGGGGCGAGTCGGGAGACCCAGTACTTC	CASSITRGASRETQYF
TRBV28	TRBJ1-1	few	-	TGTGCCAGCGGGAGGCTGGGAGGGGTGGGGAACACTGAAGCTTTCTTT	CASGRLGGVGNTEAFF
TRBV10-2	TRBJ2-1	-	-	TGCGCCAGCAGTGAGCGGGGATCGATTAATGAGCAGTTCTTC	CASSERGSINEQFF
TRBV5-1	TRBJ2-2	-	-	TGCGCCAGCAGCTTAGACGGGGCCCCTGACACCGGGGAGCTGTTTTTT	CASSLDGAPDTGELFF
TRBV4-1	TRBJ2-3	-	-	TGCGCCAGCAGCCAAATCTCGGGAGATGGCCGAGGGACAGATACGCAGTATTTT	CASSQISGDGRGTDTQYF
TRBV5-1	TRBJ1-1	-	TRBD1	TGCGCCAGCAGCACACGACAGGGCGCGCTCGTCACTGAAGCTTTCTTT	CASSTRQGALVTEAFF
TRBV28	TRBJ1-4	-	-	TGTGCCAGCAGGGACCCAGGCTTTGAGGGAGAAAAACTGTTTTTT	CASRDPGFEGEKLFF
TRBV28	TRBJ1-5	-	-	TGTGCCAGCAGTTTCTTGTCTAGCAATCAGCCCCAGCATTTT	CASSFLSSNQPQHF
TRBV7-9	TRBJ1-6	-	TRBD1	TGTGCCAGCAGCTCCGCCGGGACAGGGAATTCACCCCTCCACTTT	CASSSAGTGNSPLHF
TRBV25-1	TRBJ1-1	-	-	TGTGCCAGCAGTGACCACAGGGATGCGCTAACTGAAGCTTTCTTT	CASSDHRDALTEAFF
TRBV28	TRBJ2-2	-	-	TGTGCCAGCACCCCCCGCGGAGGAGGAACCGGGGAGCTGTTTTTT	CASTPRGGGTGELFF
TRBV2	TRBJ1-5	-	-	TGTGCCAGCAGTCCATATAGCAATCAGCCCCAGCATTTT	CASSPYSNQPQHF
TRBV19	TRBJ1-2	-	-	TGTGCCAGTAGTACCCGACAGAACTATGGCTACACCTTC	CASSTRQNYGYTF
TRBV30	TRBJ2-7	-	-	TGTGCCTGGAGTGTACAGGCGTACGAGCAGTACTTC	CAWSVQAYEQYF
TRBV4-1	TRBJ1-1	-	TRBD1	TGCGCCAGCAGCCAACTCCCGGGACAGGGGGCAGGGGGAGCTTTCTTT	CASSQLPGQGAGGAFF